In its sample, the clone carrying this TCR beta chain was seen many times. Its antigen is undetermined. The diagnosis combined clinical symptoms, thyroxine, TRAb, thyroid ultrasound and orbital computed tomography scans. PBMCs were isolated by Ficoll-Paque density gradient centrifugation, using approximately 11 ml of fresh peripheral blood as the starting material. Scientists amplified the TCR beta CDR3 regions from RNA transcripts. Scientists carried out first-round RT-PCR using HTBI primers and then a second-round multiplex PCR. TCRdb independently ran MiXCR on the multiplex PCR reads; one entry per CDR3 protein. The sample carries some 390,000 distinct CDR3 sequences, about 18% recorded once. This sample is drawn from a study of Graves' ophthalmopathy and Graves' hyperthyroidism. About the research overall: Peripheral blood was gathered at the point of initial diagnosis, before any treatment started.

The CDR3 runs to 17 residues. Trimming stripped 2 bases from V and 2 bases from J, with 13 bases between. CDR1 is MNHEY and CDR2 is SMNVEV in the germline V gene (reference sequence). Study-level results: Blood also contained most of the expanded thyroid clonotypes above 0.001 frequency.

The chain links TRBV27 to TRBJ2-6; D gene uncertain. This TCR came from a woman younger than 30 with Graves' ophthalmopathy. The sample taken for sequencing was peripheral blood. The CDR3, as DNA: TGTGCCAGCAGTTTAAATCGGAGAGTAGCTGGGGCCAACGTCCTGACTTTC. Translating it yields CASSLNRRVAGANVLTF.